The T cell receptor beta chain described here comes from a study of tumour-infiltrating T cells in Burkitt lymphoma. Whole-study context: Overall and progression-free survival were predicted by productive clonality.

Clones were sequenced by immunoSEQ multiplex PCR, and TCRdb holds only the in-frame ones, with some missing. Of 5,000 to 6,500 clones listed, 9.5% to 13% are singletons. V dropped 2 bases and J dropped 5 bases, with 10 bases sitting between them. CDR1 is GTSNPN, CDR2 SVGIG, per germline (reference sequence). This CDR3 contains 12 residues. This clone was seen only a few times. This clonotype originated in a human donor with diffuse large B-cell lymphoma. The chain couples TRBV30 to TRBJ2-7, with D uncertain. Specimen: tumor tissue. The chain's CDR3 is CAWSRVQDEQYF. In DNA form, the CDR3 reads TGTGCCTGGAGTAGGGTTCAGGACGAGCAGTACTTC.